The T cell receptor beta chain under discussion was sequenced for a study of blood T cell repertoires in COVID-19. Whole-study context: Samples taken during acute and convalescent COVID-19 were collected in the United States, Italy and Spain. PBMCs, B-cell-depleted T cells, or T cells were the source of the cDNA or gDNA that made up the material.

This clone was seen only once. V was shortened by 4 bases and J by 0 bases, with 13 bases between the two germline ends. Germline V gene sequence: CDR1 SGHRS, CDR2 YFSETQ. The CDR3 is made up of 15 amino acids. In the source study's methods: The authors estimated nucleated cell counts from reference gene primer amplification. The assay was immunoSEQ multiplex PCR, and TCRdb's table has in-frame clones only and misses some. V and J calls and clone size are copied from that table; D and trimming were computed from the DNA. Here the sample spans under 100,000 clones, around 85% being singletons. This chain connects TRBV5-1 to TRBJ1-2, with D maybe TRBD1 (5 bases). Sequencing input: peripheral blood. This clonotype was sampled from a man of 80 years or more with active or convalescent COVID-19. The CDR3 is CASSPYGGANYGYTF. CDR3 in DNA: TGCGCCAGCAGCCCTTACGGGGGAGCTAACTATGGCTACACCTTC.